This T cell receptor beta chain was profiled in a study of cytomegalovirus exposure and HLA in healthy donors. General study points: Researchers reported that three CMV-associated chains were confirmed in vitro as CMV antigen-specific.

This CDR3 has 16 residues. V dropped 3 bases and J dropped 4 bases, with 19 bases sitting between them. Germline values: CDR1 LGHNA, CDR2 YSLEER. In the PCR, 60 Vbeta and 13 Jbeta primers were used. Sequencing used immunoSEQ multiplex PCR; TCRdb keeps in-frame clones, though not all of them. Of 95,000 to 150,000 clones listed, about 15% are singletons. This clone was counted a few times. Its matching antigen is unknown. The source of this sequence is a female donor in good health and CMV-seropositive. The sample taken for sequencing was PBMCs. The chain uses TRBV4-3 and TRBJ2-7; D ambiguous. The CDR3, as DNA: TGCGCCAGCAGCCAGGCCTGGTCGATAAACACGTACGAGCAGTACTTC. It encodes CASSQAWSINTYEQYF.